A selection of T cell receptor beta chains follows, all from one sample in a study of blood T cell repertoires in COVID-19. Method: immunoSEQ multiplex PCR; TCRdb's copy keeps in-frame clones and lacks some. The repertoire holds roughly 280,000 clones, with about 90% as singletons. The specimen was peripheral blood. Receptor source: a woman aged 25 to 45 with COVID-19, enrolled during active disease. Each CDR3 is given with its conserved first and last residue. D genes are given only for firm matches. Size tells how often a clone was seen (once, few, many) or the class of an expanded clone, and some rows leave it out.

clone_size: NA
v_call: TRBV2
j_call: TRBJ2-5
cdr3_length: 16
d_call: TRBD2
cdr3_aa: CASSPGLAGGRETQYF
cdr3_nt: TGTGCCAGCAGTCCGGGACTAGCGGGAGGGCGAGAGACCCAGTACTTC

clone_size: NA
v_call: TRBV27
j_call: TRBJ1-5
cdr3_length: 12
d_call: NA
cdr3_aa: CASSSGNQPQHF
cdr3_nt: TGTGCCAGCAGTTCCGGCAATCAGCCCCAGCATTTT

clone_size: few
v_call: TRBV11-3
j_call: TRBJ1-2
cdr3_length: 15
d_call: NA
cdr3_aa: CASSLTGSSNYGYTF
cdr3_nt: TGTGCCAGCAGCTTAACAGGGTCTAGCAACTATGGCTACACCTTC

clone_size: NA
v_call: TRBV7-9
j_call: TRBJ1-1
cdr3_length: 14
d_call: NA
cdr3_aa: CASSSTAVNTEAFF
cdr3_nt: TGTGCCAGCAGCTCGACAGCAGTTAACACTGAAGCTTTCTTT

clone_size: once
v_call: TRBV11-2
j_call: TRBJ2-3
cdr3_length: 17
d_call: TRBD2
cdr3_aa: CASSLPAGGFGTDTQYF
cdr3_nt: TGTGCCAGCAGCCTCCCAGCGGGGGGGTTTGGCACAGATACGCAGTATTTT

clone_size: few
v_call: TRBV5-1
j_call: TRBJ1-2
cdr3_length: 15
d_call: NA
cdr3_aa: CASSLVPGVRRGYTF
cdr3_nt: TGCGCCAGCAGCTTGGTTCCGGGGGTACGGCGTGGCTACACCTTC

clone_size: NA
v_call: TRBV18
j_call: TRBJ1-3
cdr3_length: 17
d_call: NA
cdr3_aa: CASSPNLIGSSGNTIYF
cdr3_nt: TGTGCCAGCTCACCAAATTTGATAGGGAGCTCTGGAAACACCATATATTTT

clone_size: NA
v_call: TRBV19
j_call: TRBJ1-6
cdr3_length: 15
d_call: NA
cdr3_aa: CASSSGDEYNSPLHF
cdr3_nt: TGTGCCAGTTCCTCAGGGGATGAATATAATTCACCCCTCCACTTT

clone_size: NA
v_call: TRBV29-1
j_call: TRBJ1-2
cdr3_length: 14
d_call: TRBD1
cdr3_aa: CSVEEDRATYGYTF
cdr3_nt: TGCAGCGTTGAAGAGGACAGGGCAACCTATGGCTACACCTTC

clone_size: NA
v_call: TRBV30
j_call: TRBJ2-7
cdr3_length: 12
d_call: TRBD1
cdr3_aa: CAWSLQGDEQYF
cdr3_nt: TGTGCCTGGAGTCTACAGGGGGACGAGCAGTACTTC

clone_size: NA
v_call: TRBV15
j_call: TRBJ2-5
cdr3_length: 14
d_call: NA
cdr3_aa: CATSRDQLGETQYF
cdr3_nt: TGTGCCACCAGCAGAGATCAGCTCGGGGAGACCCAGTACTTC

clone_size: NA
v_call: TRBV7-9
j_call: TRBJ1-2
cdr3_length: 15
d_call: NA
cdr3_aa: CASSGPEPERNGYTF
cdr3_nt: TGTGCCAGCAGCGGACCTGAGCCTGAGCGGAATGGCTACACCTTC

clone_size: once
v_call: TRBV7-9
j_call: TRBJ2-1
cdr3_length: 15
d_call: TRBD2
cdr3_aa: CASSPGLAEYNEQFF
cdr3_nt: TGTGCCAGCAGCCCGGGACTAGCGGAGTACAATGAGCAGTTCTTC

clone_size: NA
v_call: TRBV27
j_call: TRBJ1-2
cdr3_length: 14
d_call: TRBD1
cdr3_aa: CASRDRGANYGYTF
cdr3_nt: TGTGCCAGCCGGGACAGGGGAGCTAACTATGGCTACACCTTC

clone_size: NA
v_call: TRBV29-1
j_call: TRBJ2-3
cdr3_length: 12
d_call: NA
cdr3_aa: CSVALGPDTQYF
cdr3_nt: TGCAGCGTTGCCCTTGGCCCAGATACGCAGTATTTT

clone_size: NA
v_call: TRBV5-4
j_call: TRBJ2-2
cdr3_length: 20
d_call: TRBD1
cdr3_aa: CASSFWTGHYHLANTGELFF
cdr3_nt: TGTGCCAGCAGCTTCTGGACAGGGCATTATCATCTGGCGAACACCGGGGAGCTGTTTTTT

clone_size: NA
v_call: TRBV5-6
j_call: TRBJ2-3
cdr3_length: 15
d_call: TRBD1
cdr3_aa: CASTEQGRRTDTQYF
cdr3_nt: TGTGCCAGCACCGAACAGGGGCGCAGAACAGATACGCAGTATTTT

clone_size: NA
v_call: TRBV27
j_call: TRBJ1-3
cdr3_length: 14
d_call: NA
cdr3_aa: CASSSSGGGNTIYF
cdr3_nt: TGTGCCAGCAGCTCCAGCGGGGGTGGAAACACCATATATTTT

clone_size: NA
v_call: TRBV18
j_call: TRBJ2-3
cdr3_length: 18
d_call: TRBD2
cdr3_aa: CASSPTGPSGTGTDTQYF
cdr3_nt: TGTGCCAGCTCACCTACGGGGCCTAGCGGGACAGGCACAGATACGCAGTATTTT

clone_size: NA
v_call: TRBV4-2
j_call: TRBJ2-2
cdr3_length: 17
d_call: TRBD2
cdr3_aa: CASSQVGAGGDTGELFF
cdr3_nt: TGTGCCAGCAGCCAAGTTGGTGCGGGAGGTGACACCGGGGAGCTGTTTTTT

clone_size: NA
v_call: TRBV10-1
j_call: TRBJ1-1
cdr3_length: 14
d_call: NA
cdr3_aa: CASSELLTSSLAFF
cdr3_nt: TGCGCCAGCAGCGAATTACTCACTTCAAGTTTGGCTTTCTTT

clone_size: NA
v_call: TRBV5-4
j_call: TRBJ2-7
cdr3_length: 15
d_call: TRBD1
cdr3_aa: CASSLPGQGVYEQYF
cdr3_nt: TGTGCCAGCAGCTTACCGGGACAGGGCGTCTACGAGCAGTACTTC

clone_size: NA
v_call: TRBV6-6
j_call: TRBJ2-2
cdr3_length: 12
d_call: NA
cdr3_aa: CASSHLPGELFF
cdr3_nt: TGTGCCAGCAGCCACCTACCCGGGGAGCTGTTTTTT

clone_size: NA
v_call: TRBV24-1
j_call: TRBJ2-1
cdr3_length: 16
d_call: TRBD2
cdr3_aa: CATSDQTSGSYNEQFF
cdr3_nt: TGTGCCACCAGTGACCAGACTAGCGGTTCCTACAATGAGCAGTTCTTC

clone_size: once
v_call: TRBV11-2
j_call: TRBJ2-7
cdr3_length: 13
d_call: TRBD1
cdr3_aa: CASSMGQGSEQYF
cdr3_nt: TGTGCCAGCAGCATGGGACAGGGAAGCGAGCAGTACTTC

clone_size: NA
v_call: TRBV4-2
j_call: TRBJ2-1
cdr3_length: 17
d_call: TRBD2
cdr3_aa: CASSPAFEREEEDEQFF
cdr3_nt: TGTGCCAGCAGCCCCGCCTTTGAGCGGGAAGAGGAGGATGAGCAGTTCTTC

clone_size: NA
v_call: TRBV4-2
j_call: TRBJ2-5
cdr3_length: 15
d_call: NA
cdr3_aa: CASSQDSIEVGTQYF
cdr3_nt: TGTGCCAGCAGCCAAGACTCAATCGAGGTGGGGACCCAGTACTTC

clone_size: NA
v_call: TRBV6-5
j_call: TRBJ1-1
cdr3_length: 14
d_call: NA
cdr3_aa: CASSPQTGNTEAFF
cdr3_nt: TGTGCCAGCAGTCCCCAGACAGGGAACACTGAAGCTTTCTTT

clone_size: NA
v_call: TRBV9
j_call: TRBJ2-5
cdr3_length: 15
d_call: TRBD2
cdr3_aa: CASSVLAGYQETQYF
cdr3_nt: TGTGCCAGCAGCGTACTAGCGGGGTACCAAGAGACCCAGTACTTC

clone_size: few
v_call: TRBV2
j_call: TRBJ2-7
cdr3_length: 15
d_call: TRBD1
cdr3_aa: CASSEGTGGSYEQYF
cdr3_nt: TGTGCCAGCAGTGAAGGGACAGGGGGCTCCTACGAGCAGTACTTC

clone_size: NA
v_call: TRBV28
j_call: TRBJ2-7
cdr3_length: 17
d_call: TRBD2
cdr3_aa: CASSPRRGAGPSYEQYF
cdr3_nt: TGTGCCAGCAGCCCTCGCCGCGGAGCGGGACCCTCCTACGAGCAGTACTTC

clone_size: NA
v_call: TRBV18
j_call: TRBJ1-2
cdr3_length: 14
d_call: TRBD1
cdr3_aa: CASAASRQGGGYTF
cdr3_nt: TGTGCCAGCGCGGCTTCTCGACAGGGCGGAGGCTACACCTTC

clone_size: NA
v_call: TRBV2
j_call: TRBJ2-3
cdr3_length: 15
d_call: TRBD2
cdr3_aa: CASSTPSGSPDTQYF
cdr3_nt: TGTGCCAGCAGTACCCCTAGCGGGAGTCCAGATACGCAGTATTTT

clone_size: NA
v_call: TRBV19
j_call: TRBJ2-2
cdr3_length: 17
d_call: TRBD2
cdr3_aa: CASSIEVAGANTGELFF
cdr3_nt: TGTGCCAGTAGTATAGAGGTAGCGGGAGCGAACACCGGGGAGCTGTTTTTT

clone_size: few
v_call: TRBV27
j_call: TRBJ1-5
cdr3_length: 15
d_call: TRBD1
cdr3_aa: CASSSRLDRDQPQHF
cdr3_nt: TGTGCCAGCAGTTCAAGACTCGACAGGGACCAGCCCCAGCATTTT